Following are 10 T cell receptor beta chains from one sample sequenced in a study of T cells expressing NK-cell markers. TCRdb reanalyzed the 5' RACE reads and collapses them to one entry per CDR3 protein, without DNA. The sample totals some 110,000 distinct CDR3 sequences. The sequencing input was blood T cells: a sorted CD56 or NKG2C T cell subset, CD4+ or CD8+ T cells, or bulk PBMC T cells (not recorded which). The receptors come from a woman aged 18-70 years in good health.

The chain uses TRBV6-2 or TRBV6-3 and TRBJ2-5; the D call from TCRdb, TRBD1, cannot be confirmed without DNA. Per germline, CDR1 MNHEY and CDR2 SVGEGT. The CDR3 is made up of 15 amino acids. CDR3 protein: CASSPPGGKGETQYF.

This chain uses TRBV30 with TRBJ2-7; lacking DNA, the TRBD1 call made by TCRdb goes unchecked. Germline V gene lookup returns CDR1 GTSNPN and CDR2 SVGIG (reference sequence). This CDR3 contains 12 residues. CDR3 sequence reads: CAWASTGWEQYF.

The V and J genes are TRBV3-1 and TRBJ2-5. The V gene's germline CDR1 is LGHDT and CDR2 YNNKEL (reference sequence). The CDR3 length is 14 residues. CDR3 region: CASSQGAVQETQYF.

This sequence joins TRBV5-6 and TRBJ2-7; the TRBD1 assignment by TCRdb is unverifiable without DNA. The CDR3 consists of 11 residues. Germline V lookup: CDR1 SGHDT, CDR2 YYEEEE. This chain's CDR3 is CASMSRQGQYF.

The V call is TRBV15, the J call TRBJ2-3; the TCRdb D gene call, TRBD2, has no DNA to confirm it. This CDR3 has 14 residues. Germline V gene sequence: CDR1 LNHNV, CDR2 YYDKDF (reference sequence). The CDR3 sequence: CATQLAGLTDTQYF.

The genes are TRBV30 and TRBJ2-4; TCRdb indicates TRBD1, and absent DNA this call remains unverified. CDR1 and CDR2 (germline): GTSNPN, SVGIG (reference sequence). The CDR3 loop spans 14 amino acids. CDR3 in amino acids: CAWSAVSEGDIQYF.

CDR3 loop: CSAPWLGEQYF. V is TRBV20-1 and J is TRBJ2-7; TCRdb proposes TRBD1, but this gene call is untestable without DNA. The CDR3 contains 11 residues. Germline assignment: CDR1 DFQATT and CDR2 SNEGSKA (reference sequence).

The CDR3 here is CASSLSRRQETQYF. The rearrangement uses TRBV12-3 or TRBV12-4 and TRBJ2-5. The CDR3 spans 14 residues.

This chain connects TRBV7-6 to TRBJ2-7; as DNA is missing, the TRBD2 call by TCRdb cannot be tested. This CDR3 region has 15 residues. Germline V gene lookup returns CDR1 SGHVS and CDR2 FNYEAQ. The CDR3 reads CASSLEPSGSYEQYF.

This chain joins TRBV19 and TRBJ1-4. Germline V lookup: CDR1 LNHDA, CDR2 SQIVND (reference sequence). CDR3 length: 14 amino acids. CDR3 residues: CASSARQGREKLFF.